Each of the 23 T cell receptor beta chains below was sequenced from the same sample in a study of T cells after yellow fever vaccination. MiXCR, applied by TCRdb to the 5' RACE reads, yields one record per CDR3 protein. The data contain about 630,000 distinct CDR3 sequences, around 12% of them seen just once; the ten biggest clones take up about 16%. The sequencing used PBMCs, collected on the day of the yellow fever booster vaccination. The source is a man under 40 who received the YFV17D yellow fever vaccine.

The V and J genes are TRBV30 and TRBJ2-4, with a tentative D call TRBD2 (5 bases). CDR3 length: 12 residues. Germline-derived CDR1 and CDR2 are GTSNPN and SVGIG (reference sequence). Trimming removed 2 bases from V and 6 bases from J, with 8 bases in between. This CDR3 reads CAWSYEGNIQYF. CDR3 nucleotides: TGTGCCTGGAGTTATGAGGGAAACATTCAGTACTTC.

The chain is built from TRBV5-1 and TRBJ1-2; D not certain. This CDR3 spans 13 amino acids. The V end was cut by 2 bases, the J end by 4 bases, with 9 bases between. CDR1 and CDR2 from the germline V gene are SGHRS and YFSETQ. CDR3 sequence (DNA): TGCGCCAGCAGCTTCGACTTAACCTATGGCTACACCTTC. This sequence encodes CASSFDLTYGYTF.

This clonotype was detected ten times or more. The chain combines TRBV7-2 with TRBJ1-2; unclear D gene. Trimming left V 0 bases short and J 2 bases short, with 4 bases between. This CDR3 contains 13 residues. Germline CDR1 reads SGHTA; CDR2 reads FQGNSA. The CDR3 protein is CASSLALNYGYTF. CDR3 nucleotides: TGTGCCAGCAGCTTAGCCCTGAACTATGGCTACACCTTC. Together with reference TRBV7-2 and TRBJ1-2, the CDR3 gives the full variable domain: GAGVSQSPSNKVTEKGKDVELRCDPISGHTALYWYRQSLGQGLEFLIYFQGNSAPDKSGLPSDRFSAERTGGSVSTLTIQRTQQEDSAVYLCASSLALNYGYTFGSGTRLTVV.

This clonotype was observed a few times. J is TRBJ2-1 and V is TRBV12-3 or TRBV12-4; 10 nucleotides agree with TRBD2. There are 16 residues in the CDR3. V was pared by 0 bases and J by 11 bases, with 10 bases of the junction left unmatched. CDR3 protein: CASSLALLPTSGKQFF. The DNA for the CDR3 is TGTGCCAGCAGTTTAGCGCTCCTACCAACTAGCGGGAAGCAGTTCTTC.

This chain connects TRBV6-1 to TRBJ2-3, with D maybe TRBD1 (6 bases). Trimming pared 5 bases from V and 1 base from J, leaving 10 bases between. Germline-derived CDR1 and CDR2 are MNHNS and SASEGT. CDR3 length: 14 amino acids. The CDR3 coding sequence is TGTGCCAGCAGTCGTTACAGGGGCACAGATACGCAGTATTTT. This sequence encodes CASSRYRGTDTQYF.

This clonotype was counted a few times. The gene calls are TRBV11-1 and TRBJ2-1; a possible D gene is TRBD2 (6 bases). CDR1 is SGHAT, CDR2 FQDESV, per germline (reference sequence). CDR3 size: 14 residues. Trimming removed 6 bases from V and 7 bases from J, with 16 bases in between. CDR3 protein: CASSPKTRRNEQFF. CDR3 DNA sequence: TGTGCCAGCAGTCCTAAGACTAGGAGGAATGAGCAGTTCTTC.

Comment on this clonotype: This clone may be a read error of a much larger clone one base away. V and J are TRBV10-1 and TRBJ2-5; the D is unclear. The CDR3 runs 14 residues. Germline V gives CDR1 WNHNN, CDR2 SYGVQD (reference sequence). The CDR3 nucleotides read TGCGCCAGCAGTGAGGGCCCCAACCAAGAGACCCCGTACTTC. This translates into CASSEGPNQETPYF.

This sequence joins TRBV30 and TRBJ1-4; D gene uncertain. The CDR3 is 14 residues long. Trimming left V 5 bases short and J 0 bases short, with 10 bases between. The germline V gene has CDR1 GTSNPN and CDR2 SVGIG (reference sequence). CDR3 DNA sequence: TGTGCCTGGCAAGCCCTAACAACTAATGAAAAACTGTTTTTT. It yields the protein CAWQALTTNEKLFF. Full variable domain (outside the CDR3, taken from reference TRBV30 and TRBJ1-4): SQTIHQWPATLVQPVGSPLSLECTVEGTSNPNLYWYRQAAGRGLQLLFYSVGIGQISSEVPQNLSASRPQDRQFILSSKKLLLSDSGFYLCAWQALTTNEKLFFGSGTQLSVL.

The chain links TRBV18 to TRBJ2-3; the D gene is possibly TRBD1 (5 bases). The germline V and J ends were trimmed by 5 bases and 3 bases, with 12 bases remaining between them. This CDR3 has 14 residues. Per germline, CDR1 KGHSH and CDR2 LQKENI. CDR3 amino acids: CASSKDKVTDTQYF. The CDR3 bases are TGTGCCAGCTCAAAGGACAAAGTAACAGATACGCAGTATTTT.

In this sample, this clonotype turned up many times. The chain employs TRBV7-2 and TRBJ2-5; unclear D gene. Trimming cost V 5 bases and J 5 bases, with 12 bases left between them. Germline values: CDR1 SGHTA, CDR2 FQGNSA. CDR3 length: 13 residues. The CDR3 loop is CASSPPSRETQYF. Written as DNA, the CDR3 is TGTGCCAGCAGCCCCCCGAGCCGGGAGACCCAGTACTTC.

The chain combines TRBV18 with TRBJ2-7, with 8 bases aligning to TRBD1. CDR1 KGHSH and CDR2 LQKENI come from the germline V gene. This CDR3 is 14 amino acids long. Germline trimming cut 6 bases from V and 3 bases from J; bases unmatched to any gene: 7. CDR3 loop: CASSWTGKDYEQYF. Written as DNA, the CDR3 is TGTGCCAGCTCCTGGACAGGGAAAGACTACGAGCAGTACTTC.

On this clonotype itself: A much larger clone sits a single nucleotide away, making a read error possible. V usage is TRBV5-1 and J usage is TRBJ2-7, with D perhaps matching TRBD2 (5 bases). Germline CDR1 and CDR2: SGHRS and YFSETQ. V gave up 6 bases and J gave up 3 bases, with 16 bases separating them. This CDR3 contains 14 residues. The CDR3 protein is CASILDGGIYEQYF. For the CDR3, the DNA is TGCGCCAGCATCCTGGACGGAGGTATCTACGAGCAGTACTTC.

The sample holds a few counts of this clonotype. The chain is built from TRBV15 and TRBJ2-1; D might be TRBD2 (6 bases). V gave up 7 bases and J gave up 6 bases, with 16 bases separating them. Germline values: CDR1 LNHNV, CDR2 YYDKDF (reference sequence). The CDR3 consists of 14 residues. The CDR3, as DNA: TGTGCCACCAATCTCCTCGCGGGGCGCAATGAGCAGTTCTTC. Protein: CATNLLAGRNEQFF.

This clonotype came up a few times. As DNA, the CDR3 is TGTGCCAGCAGCCTCAGATGGGCCTCCTACGAGCAGTACTTC. Protein: CASSLRWASYEQYF. The chain recombines TRBV14 with TRBJ2-7; the D is unclear. Trimming removed 4 bases at V and 0 bases at J, with 10 bases between. The germline CDR1 and CDR2 sequences are SGHDN and FVKESK. This CDR3 has 14 residues.

The CDR3 DNA follows: TGCAGCGCTTTGACAGGGGCCAGGAGCACTGAAGCTTTCTTT. It is translated as CSALTGARSTEAFF. The V and J genes are TRBV29-1 and TRBJ1-1, with TRBD1 matching 8 bases. Trimming took 7 bases from V and 4 from J; bases not matched to a gene: 11. The CDR3 contains 14 residues. Germline V gene sequence: CDR1 SQVTM, CDR2 ANQGSEA. Full variable domain (remainder filled in from reference TRBV29-1 and TRBJ1-1): SAVISQKPSRDICQRGTSLTIQCQVDSQVTMMFWYRQQPGQSLTLIATANQGSEATYESGFVIDKFPISRPNLTFSTLTVSNMSPEDSSIYLCSALTGARSTEAFFGQGTRLTVV.

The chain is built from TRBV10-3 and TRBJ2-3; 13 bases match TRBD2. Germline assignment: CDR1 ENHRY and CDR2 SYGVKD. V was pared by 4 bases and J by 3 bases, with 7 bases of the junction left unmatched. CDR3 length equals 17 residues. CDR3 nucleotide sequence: TGTGCCATCAGTGGGACTAGCGGGAGCCCCGGGACAGATACGCAGTATTTT. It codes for CAISGTSGSPGTDTQYF.

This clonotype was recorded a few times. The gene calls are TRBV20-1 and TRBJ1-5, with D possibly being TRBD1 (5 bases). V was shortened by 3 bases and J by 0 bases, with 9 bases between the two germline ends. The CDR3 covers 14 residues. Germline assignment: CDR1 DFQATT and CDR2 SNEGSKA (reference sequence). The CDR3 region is CSASTGYSNQPQHF. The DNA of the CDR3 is TGCAGTGCTAGTACAGGCTATAGCAATCAGCCCCAGCATTTT.

The CDR3 spells CASREWDGHSPLHF. CDR3 sequence (DNA): TGTGCCAGCAGGGAGTGGGACGGGCATTCACCCCTCCACTTT. The J gene is TRBJ1-6, the V gene TRBV12-3 or TRBV12-4, with D possibly being TRBD1 (5 bases). The CDR3 contains 14 residues. V was shortened by 6 bases and J by 8 bases, with 14 bases between the two germline ends.

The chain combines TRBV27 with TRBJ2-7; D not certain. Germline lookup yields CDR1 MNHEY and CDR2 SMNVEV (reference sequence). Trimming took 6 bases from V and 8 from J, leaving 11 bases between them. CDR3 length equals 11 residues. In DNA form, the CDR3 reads TGTGCCAGCAGCTCAGAGTTAAAGCAGTACTTC. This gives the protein CASSSELKQYF.

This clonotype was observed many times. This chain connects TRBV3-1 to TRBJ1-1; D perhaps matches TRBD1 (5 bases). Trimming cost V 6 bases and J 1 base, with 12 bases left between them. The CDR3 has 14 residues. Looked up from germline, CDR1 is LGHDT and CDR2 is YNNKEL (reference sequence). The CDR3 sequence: CASRTREGNTEAFF. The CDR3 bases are TGTGCCAGCAGAACCAGGGAAGGGAACACTGAAGCTTTCTTT. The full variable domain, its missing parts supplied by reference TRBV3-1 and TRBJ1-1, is DTAVSQTPKYLVTQMGNDKSIKCEQNLGHDTMYWYKQDSKKFLKIMFSYNNKELIINETVPNRFSPKSPDKAHLNLHINSLELGDSAVYFCASRTREGNTEAFFGQGTRLTVV.

CDR3 sequence: CASSLSHADTQYF. The CDR3 DNA sequence: TGTGCCAGCAGCTTAAGTCACGCAGATACGCAGTATTTT. The V call is TRBV7-9, the J call TRBJ2-3; the D is unclear. Germline V lookup: CDR1 SEHNR, CDR2 FQNEAQ (reference sequence). V was shortened by 2 bases and J by 4 bases, with 7 bases between the two germline ends. The CDR3 length is 13 residues.

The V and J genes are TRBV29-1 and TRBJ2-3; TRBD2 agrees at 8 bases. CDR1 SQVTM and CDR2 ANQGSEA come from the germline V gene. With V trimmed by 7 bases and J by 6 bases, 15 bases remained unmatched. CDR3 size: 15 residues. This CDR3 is CSGSRGGVSSDTQYF. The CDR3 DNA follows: TGCAGCGGGTCCCGGGGGGGCGTTTCGTCTGATACGCAGTATTTT.

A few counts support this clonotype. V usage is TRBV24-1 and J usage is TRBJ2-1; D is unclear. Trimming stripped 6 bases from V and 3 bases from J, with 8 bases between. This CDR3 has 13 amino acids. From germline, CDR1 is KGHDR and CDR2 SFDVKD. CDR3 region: CATSLTDYNEQFF. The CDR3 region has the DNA TGTGCCACCAGTTTAACTGACTACAATGAGCAGTTCTTC.